A single sample gave rise to the 3 T cell receptor beta chains below, sequenced in a study of T cell clonality in common variable immunodeficiency. TCRdb keeps only in-frame clones here, not all; method: immunoSEQ multiplex PCR. The sample was found to contain 45,000 to 55,000 clones, and every one recurs. Sequencing was done on a sample of peripheral blood mononuclear cells. All receptors come from a person aged 18-70 years in good health.

This clone has at least ten counts. The CDR3 extends 3 residues past the end of the read, so its final part is completed from the germline J gene. The chain uses TRBV18 and TRBJ1-5; the D is unclear. Trimming shortened V by 6 bases and J by 0 bases, and 12 bases separated the two germline ends. The CDR3 length is 15 residues. Germline V gene data show CDR1 as KGHSH and CDR2 as LQKENI. The CDR3 DNA, read in part, is TGTGCCAGCTCGGAGGGCGTTTCTAGCAATCAGCCC. It specifies CASSEGVSSNQP. The CDR3 reads in full as CASSEGVSSNQPQHF.

Worth noting for this clone: The CDR3 extends 3 residues past the end of the read, so its final part is completed from the germline J gene. The chain uses TRBV11-2 and TRBJ2-7, with 7 nucleotides matching TRBD1. Germline CDR1 and CDR2: SGHAT and FQNNGV. The CDR3 is made up of 13 amino acids. V shed 5 bases and J 3 bases; nucleotides not matched to a gene: 4. The CDR3 sequence: CASSEGQYYEQYF. Partial CDR3 DNA: TGTGCCAGCAGCGAGGGACAGTACTACGAG.

The sample holds many counts of this clone. The read is 3 residues too short to cover the CDR3 end, so that end is filled in from the germline J gene. The chain combines TRBV20-1 with TRBJ2-1, with 10 positions matching TRBD2. The CDR3 is 17 residues long. V gave up 1 base and J gave up 3 bases; unmatched junction bases: 9. Germline-derived CDR1 and CDR2 are DFQATT and SNEGSKA (reference sequence). CDR3: CSARVGLAAGHYNEQFF. CDR3 bases read: TGCAGTGCTAGAGTTGGACTAGCGGCCGGCCACTACAATGAG.